These 2 T cell receptor beta chains share one sample of origin, sequenced in a study of blood T cells in healthy people across ages. The use of a sample-barcoded 5' primer and a J-beta primer mix characterized a second PCR of about 7 to 12 cycles. TCRdb reprocessed the 5' RACE reads via MiXCR and lists one record per CDR3 protein. The data hold roughly 700,000 distinct CDR3 sequences, with around 48% observed a single time. Sequencing input: blood. All receptors derive from a woman in her fifties or sixties in good health.

The J gene is TRBJ2-7, the V gene TRBV6-6; possible D gene TRBD1, 6 bases. The CDR3 sequence is 13 residues long. V was clipped by 3 bases and J by 6 bases, with 12 bases between them. The germline V gene encodes CDR1 MNHNY and CDR2 SVGAGI (reference sequence). The DNA of the CDR3 is TGTGCCAGCAGTTATGGGACATTTATCGAGCAGTACTTC. It specifies CASSYGTFIEQYF.

As to this clonotype: At one of its ends the junction is not consistent with the germline gene, which may arise from a read error. V is TRBV27 and J is TRBJ1-2; 8 bases fit TRBD1. CDR3 length: 16 residues. CDR1 MNHEY and CDR2 SMNVEV come from the germline V gene (reference sequence). This chain's CDR3 is CAGSVAGGSIQYGYTF. CDR3 DNA sequence: TGTGCCGGCAGCGTCGCAGGGGGCTCGATTCAATATGGCTACACCTTC.